The subject of this entry is one T cell receptor beta chain. The CDR3 loop spans 15 amino acids. V trimming: 2 bases; J trimming: 7 bases; junction bases outside the gene matches: 9. Germline values: CDR1 SGHRS, CDR2 YFSETQ. The table came from immunoSEQ multiplex PCR; TCRdb's copy has only in-frame clones and leaves some out. Of about 87,000 clones listed, 93% are singletons. The data were obtained in a study of T cell changes during pregnancy in multiple sclerosis. This sequence joins TRBV5-1 and TRBJ2-1; TRBD2 agrees at 7 bases. The clonotype comes from a female donor in good health, enrolled as a control in a pregnancy study. The starting material was peripheral blood, obtained in the third trimester of pregnancy. The CDR3 reads CASSFPAGVGNEQFF. The CDR3 coding sequence is TGCGCCAGCAGCTTTCCCGCGGGAGTAGGGAATGAGCAGTTCTTC.